These 27 T cell receptor beta chains came from one sample sequenced in a study of cytomegalovirus exposure and HLA in healthy donors. TCRdb's table, derived via immunoSEQ multiplex PCR, lists solely in-frame clones and lacks some. The profile shows around 180,000 clones, approximately 85% of them singletons. Sequencing was carried out using PBMCs. The receptors were sampled from a woman between 18 and 29 years old in good health and CMV-seronegative.

The rearrangement uses TRBV7-3 and TRBJ2-1, with 8 bases matching TRBD2. Unmatched junction bases numbered 1, after V lost 3 bases and J lost 0 bases. The CDR3 is 15 residues long. Germline CDR1 and CDR2: SGHTA and FQGTGA. CDR3 loop: CASSFGGASYNEQFF. The DNA for the CDR3 is TGTGCCAGCAGCTTCGGGGGGGCCTCCTACAATGAGCAGTTCTTC. Full variable domain (remainder filled in from reference TRBV7-3 and TRBJ2-1): GAGVSQTPSNKVTEKGKYVELRCDPISGHTALYWYRQSLGQGPEFLIYFQGTGAADDSGLPNDRFFAVRPEGSVSTLKIQRTERGDSAVYLCASSFGGASYNEQFFGPGTRLTVL.

This sequence joins TRBV7-9 and TRBJ1-2; 8 nucleotides agree with TRBD1. CDR3 size: 15 residues. V shed 6 bases, J shed 5 bases, and the junction held 11 bases outside the gene matches. Germline V gene lookup returns CDR1 SEHNR and CDR2 FQNEAQ (reference sequence). The CDR3 nucleotides are TGTGCCAGCAGGTTGTATGCCGGGACAGGTTATGGCTACACCTTC. Translating gives CASRLYAGTGYGYTF.

The rearrangement uses TRBV27 and TRBJ1-2; 7 bases are a match to TRBD1. Germline values: CDR1 MNHEY, CDR2 SMNVEV (reference sequence). V dropped 4 bases and J dropped 7; count of bases not matched to a gene: 3. CDR3 size: 12 residues. For the CDR3, the DNA is TGTGCCAGCAGTTCGACAGGGACTGGCTACACCTTC. Encoded protein: CASSSTGTGYTF.

This clone was detected a few times. The chain employs TRBV19 and TRBJ2-1; TRBD1 matches at 9 bases. J gave up 0 bases and V 9 bases, and 15 bases lay outside the gene matches. The CDR3 runs to 18 residues. Germline lookup yields CDR1 LNHDA and CDR2 SQIVND (reference sequence). CDR3 region: CASTLGQGGASSYNEQFF. Written as DNA, the CDR3 is TGTGCCAGCACACTGGGACAGGGTGGAGCAAGCTCCTACAATGAGCAGTTCTTC.

This clone was detected a few times. The chain joins TRBV5-4 to TRBJ2-2; possible D gene TRBD2, 5 bases. The CDR3 spans 15 residues. V dropped 0 bases and J dropped 9 bases, with 15 bases sitting between them. CDR1 and CDR2 from the germline V gene are SGHNT and YYREEE (reference sequence). In nucleotides, the CDR3 is TGTGCCAGCAGCTTGGGGTATTCGGGGATCCGGGAGCTGTTTTTT. Its translation: CASSLGYSGIRELFF.

This clone has more than one count but fewer than ten. The chain's CDR3 is CASSPRQITNYGYTF. The DNA for the CDR3 is TGTGCCAGCAGTCCGCGACAGATCACCAACTATGGCTACACCTTC. The chain has TRBV27 and TRBJ1-2; the D gene is possibly TRBD1 (5 bases). The V gene's germline CDR1 is MNHEY and CDR2 SMNVEV (reference sequence). The CDR3 extends over 15 amino acids. The V and J ends lost 5 bases and 2 bases respectively, with 15 bases between them.

CDR3 loop: CASSLARGREAFF. In DNA, the CDR3 is TGTGCCAGCAGCTTGGCCAGGGGGCGAGAAGCTTTCTTT. The gene calls are TRBV5-6 and TRBJ1-1; 8 bases line up with TRBD1. The ends lost 0 bases at V and 8 bases at J; junction bases unmatched: 3. This CDR3 comprises 13 residues. Germline V lookup: CDR1 SGHDT, CDR2 YYEEEE.

The chain's CDR3 is CASSFSGGGSYGYTF. CDR3 in DNA: TGTGCCAGCAGCTTCTCAGGGGGCGGAAGCTATGGCTACACCTTC. This rearrangement joins TRBV7-2 to TRBJ1-2; 8 bases are shared with TRBD1. CDR3 length: 15 residues. Germline loops: CDR1 SGHTA, CDR2 FQGNSA. V dropped 3 bases and J dropped 4; count of bases not matched to a gene: 7.

V usage is TRBV18 and J usage is TRBJ1-1; 7 bases are shared with TRBD1. Unmatched junction bases numbered 7, after V lost 2 bases and J lost 4 bases. CDR3 length: 15 residues. Germline V gives CDR1 KGHSH, CDR2 LQKENI. The CDR3, as DNA: TGTGCCAGCTCACCAATTTGGGACAGATTCACTGAAGCTTTCTTT. As protein: CASSPIWDRFTEAFF.

The chain joins TRBV10-2 to TRBJ1-1; 7 nucleotides agree with TRBD1. The CDR3 is made up of 14 amino acids. The ends lost 6 bases at V and 9 bases at J; junction bases unmatched: 13. The germline V gene encodes CDR1 WSHSY and CDR2 SAAADI. This chain's CDR3 is CASREETGKGKAFF. CDR3 nucleotides: TGCGCCAGCAGAGAGGAGACAGGGAAGGGAAAAGCTTTCTTT.

This clone was detected once. The J gene is TRBJ1-2, the V gene TRBV10-3; tentatively, D is TRBD1 (5 bases). Looked up from germline, CDR1 is ENHRY and CDR2 is SYGVKD. Trimming shortened V by 4 bases and J by 5 bases, and 11 bases separated the two germline ends. The CDR3 loop spans 13 amino acids. CDR3 nucleotide sequence: TGTGCCATCAGTGCTCAAGGGGCATATGGCTACACCTTC. Its translation: CAISAQGAYGYTF.

The chain recombines TRBV7-2 with TRBJ2-7; tentatively, D is TRBD2 (6 bases). The germline V gene encodes CDR1 SGHTA and CDR2 FQGNSA. The CDR3 totals 14 residues. Trimming took off 5 bases at V and 4 bases at J, with 15 bases between the two ends. The CDR3 reads CASSRPGGKYEQYF. CDR3 bases: TGTGCCAGCAGCCGCCCAGGCGGGAAGTACGAGCAGTACTTC.

V gene TRBV4-2 combines with J gene TRBJ1-2; D may be TRBD1 (6 bases). CDR1 is LGHNA, CDR2 YNFKEQ, per germline. There are 14 residues in the CDR3. V was shortened by 4 bases and J by 7 bases, with 16 bases between the two germline ends. This chain's CDR3 is CASSPLGGSSGYTF. The CDR3 DNA follows: TGTGCCAGCAGCCCCCTTGGGGGCAGCTCTGGCTACACCTTC.

The chain carries TRBV18 and TRBJ2-1, with D possibly matching TRBD1 (6 bases). CDR3 length: 17 amino acids. In germline, CDR1 is KGHSH, CDR2 LQKENI. V lost 3 bases and J lost 0, with 15 bases in between. The CDR3 region has the DNA TGTGCCAGCTCACCTAGGGGGTTTGACAGCTCCTACAATGAGCAGTTCTTC. This gives the protein CASSPRGFDSSYNEQFF.

This clone was recorded once. This sequence joins TRBV9 and TRBJ2-5; the D is unclear. The V end was cut by 0 bases, the J end by 5 bases, with 8 bases between. CDR1 and CDR2 (germline): SGDLS, YYNGEE. This CDR3 contains 13 residues. In DNA, the CDR3 is TGTGCCAGCAGCGTAGAGCTCGGGGAGACCCAGTACTTC. Translating gives CASSVELGETQYF. Based on the CDR3 plus reference TRBV9 and TRBJ2-5, the full variable domain is DSGVTQTPKHLITATGQRVTLRCSPRSGDLSVYWYQQSLDQGLQFLIQYYNGEERAKGNILERFSAQQFPDLHSELNLSSLELGDSALYFCASSVELGETQYFGPGTRLLVL.

The chain employs TRBV5-4 and TRBJ1-3; no clear D gene. V lost 4 bases to trimming and J lost 0 bases, with 17 bases between them. Germline V gene lookup returns CDR1 SGHNT and CDR2 YYREEE (reference sequence). The CDR3 consists of 17 residues. This chain's CDR3 is CASSPGQGSTSGNTIYF. In DNA form, the CDR3 reads TGTGCCAGCAGCCCAGGTCAAGGCTCTACCTCTGGAAACACCATATATTTT.

The rearrangement links TRBV6-1 to TRBJ2-7; 9 bases are shared with TRBD2. The trim removed 4 bases at V and 5 bases at J, leaving 9 bases unmatched. The CDR3 contains 15 residues. The V gene's germline CDR1 is MNHNS and CDR2 SASEGT. The CDR3 DNA follows: TGTGCCAGCAGTGTTTGGGCGGGAGGGCCGGACGAGCAGTACTTC. This sequence encodes CASSVWAGGPDEQYF.

This clone was recorded once. The rearrangement joins TRBV7-2 to TRBJ1-5; 12 nucleotides align to TRBD1. The germline gives CDR1 SGHTA, CDR2 FQGNSA. The CDR3 is made up of 16 amino acids. V lost 5 bases to trimming and J lost 7 bases; unmatched junction nucleotides: 9. The CDR3, as DNA: TGTGCCAGCAGCCCAAGGGACAGGGGGCCGAGGCAGCCCCAGCATTTT. Translated: CASSPRDRGPRQPQHF.

The V and J genes are TRBV9 and TRBJ1-6; no reliable D call. Germline CDR1 SGDLS, CDR2 YYNGEE. V was clipped by 1 base and J by 0 bases, with 8 bases between them. This CDR3 has 16 residues. CDR3 residues: CASSVNRGSYNSPLHF. DNA for the CDR3: TGTGCCAGCAGCGTAAACCGGGGCTCCTATAATTCACCCCTCCACTTT. Looking up the rest from reference TRBV9 and TRBJ1-6 gives the full variable domain: DSGVTQTPKHLITATGQRVTLRCSPRSGDLSVYWYQQSLDQGLQFLIQYYNGEERAKGNILERFSAQQFPDLHSELNLSSLELGDSALYFCASSVNRGSYNSPLHFGNGTRLTVT.

The V gene is TRBV12-5, the J gene TRBJ1-4; D remains unclear. The CDR3 has 14 residues. Germline lookup yields CDR1 LGHNT and CDR2 FRNRAP. V dropped 6 bases and J dropped 0 bases, with 8 bases sitting between them. CDR3 in amino acids: CASGQFATNEKLFF. In DNA form, the CDR3 reads TGTGCTAGTGGGCAGTTTGCAACTAATGAAAAACTGTTTTTT.

The chain recombines TRBV6-5 with TRBJ2-7, with D possibly being TRBD2 (5 bases). V shed 0 bases and J shed 3 bases, with 6 bases lying between them. The germline gives CDR1 MNHEY, CDR2 SVGAGI. The CDR3 sequence is 13 residues long. The DNA of the CDR3 is TGTGCCAGCAGTTACTCGGAGGTCTACGAGCAGTACTTC. Its translation is CASSYSEVYEQYF.

In DNA form, the CDR3 reads TGTGCCAGCAGTGTAACCAGCGGAAGCACCTACGAGCAGTACTTC. This encodes CASSVTSGSTYEQYF. The rearrangement links TRBV6-4 to TRBJ2-7, with D tentatively TRBD2 (5 bases). The CDR3 runs to 15 residues. The germline gives CDR1 MRHNA, CDR2 SNTAGT. Trimming removed 4 bases at V and 2 bases at J, with 15 bases between.

The V and J genes are TRBV5-1 and TRBJ2-5; TRBD2 aligns across 8 bases. From germline, CDR1 is SGHRS and CDR2 YFSETQ. Unmatched junction bases numbered 6, after V lost 0 bases and J lost 2 bases. The length of the CDR3 is 16 residues. Written as DNA, the CDR3 is TGCGCCAGCAGCTTGGTGGGTAGCGGGGTTCAAGAGACCCAGTACTTC. It codes for CASSLVGSGVQETQYF.

V and J are TRBV6-5 and TRBJ1-4, with TRBD1 identical over 7 bases. V trimming: 0 bases; J trimming: 4 bases; junction bases outside the gene matches: 2. The CDR3 length is 15 residues. Germline V CDR1 and CDR2: MNHEY, SVGAGI. The CDR3 here is CASSYSQGDNEKLFF. The DNA of the CDR3 is TGTGCCAGCAGTTACTCCCAGGGGGATAATGAAAAACTGTTTTTT.

V and J are TRBV9 and TRBJ2-3; a possible D gene is TRBD1 (6 bases). V lost 0 bases and J 6 bases, leaving 17 bases between the germline ends. The CDR3 contains 16 residues. Germline V lookup: CDR1 SGDLS, CDR2 YYNGEE. The chain's CDR3 is CASSVEVGASEDTQYF. The CDR3 bases are TGTGCCAGCAGCGTAGAGGTGGGGGCCAGTGAGGATACGCAGTATTTT.

The chain has TRBV6-4 and TRBJ1-1; TRBD1 is a possible D gene (6 bases). V was trimmed by 3 bases and J by 4 bases, leaving 12 bases between them. The CDR3 has 14 residues. Germline V CDR1 and CDR2: MRHNA, SNTAGT. CDR3 bases: TGTGCCAGCAGTGAGTGGGTAGGGGGCACTGAAGCTTTCTTT. Amino acids: CASSEWVGGTEAFF.

This chain joins TRBV5-5 and TRBJ1-5; 8 nucleotides line up with TRBD1. Germline V gives CDR1 SGHKS, CDR2 YYEKEE (reference sequence). Losses at the gene ends were 3 bases for V and 2 bases for J; bases not matched to a gene: 4. This CDR3 is 15 amino acids long. CDR3 sequence (DNA): TGTGCCAGCAGCTCAACAGGGGGTGGCAATCAGCCCCAGCATTTT. This gives the protein CASSSTGGGNQPQHF.